A selection of T cell receptor beta chains follows, all from one sample in a study of shared clonotypes between healthy human individuals. The repertoire was sequenced with immunoSEQ multiplex PCR; TCRdb's copy has only in-frame clones and lacks some. The sample holds roughly 500,000 clones, around 80% seen once. Sequenced material: PBMCs. These receptors all stem from a woman between 35 and 50 years old in good health. Some clones in this sample may be carry-over from other donors' samples. CDR3s include the opening cysteine and the closing phenylalanine or tryptophan. The order of the fields is D gene, V gene, CDR3 protein. The D gene is left open where the match is weak.

NA,TRBV4-1,CASSQDGIVRRVATNEKLFF
NA,TRBV19,CASSSGSRSNQPQHF
TRBD1,TRBV28,CASSLGGTGGFETQYF
TRBD1,TRBV28,CASSPGGRVQPQHF
NA,TRBV5-4,CASSLPGGENTEAFF
NA,TRBV5-1,CASSPALLGAGELFF
NA,TRBV30,CAWTGAGELFF
NA,TRBV11-3,CASSLEWRDEQFF
NA,TRBV25-1,CASRETGGLNYGYTF
NA,TRBV5-1,CASSGRGAENEKLFF
TRBD2,TRBV19,CASSSLAVISNSYEQYF
TRBD2,TRBV9,CASSVDSGSVADTQYF
NA,TRBV10-3,CAISRTEYSNQPQHF
NA,TRBV5-4,CASSPDLYQETQYF
NA,TRBV6-1,CAITGRPNTGELFF
TRBD1,TRBV7-9,CASSLGRGHQETQYF
NA,TRBV2,CASSEMGVQYF
TRBD2,TRBV30,CAWRGGITQYF
NA,TRBV28,CASRPGTLNTGELFF
NA,TRBV25-1,CASSDPRHHTGELFF
TRBD2,TRBV7-8,CASSPRLPGLAGHNNF
TRBD1,TRBV7-7,CASSVERDSETQYF
NA,TRBV30,CAWSVGRVQGTEAFF
NA,TRBV2,CASSEVGTSSVPSQETQYF
TRBD2,TRBV14,CASSRRLAGGNTGELFF
NA,TRBV28,CASGNSFAKNIQYF
NA,TRBV6-1,CASREGHYGYTF
NA,TRBV6-6,CATRGLLYEQYF
NA,TRBV30,CAWRGGGHTGELFF
TRBD1,TRBV25-1,CASSPPSGTGGAGEKLFF
NA,TRBV2,CASSEAGVRGDQPQHF
TRBD1,TRBV28,CASSSGGQETSPLHF
NA,TRBV27,CASSYLWQGRAGYTF
TRBD1,TRBV19,CASGIQGQAQPQHF
NA,TRBV30,CAWSSGRDSPLHF
TRBD2,TRBV28,CASRIAGSTDTQYF
NA,TRBV2,CASSEQGNTEAFF
TRBD1,TRBV7-9,CASSLRDRGRRNTEAFF
NA,TRBV7-9,CASSAPGAEKLFF
NA,TRBV11-3,CASSADIATEAFF
NA,TRBV10-3,CASSVSSGNTIYF
TRBD1,TRBV7-2,CASSRPGTGSQETQYF
TRBD2,TRBV5-1,CASSLGTSTGELFF
NA,TRBV19,CASSIGLPGSYNEQFF
NA,TRBV2,CASSEGVITYNEQFF
TRBD1,TRBV6-1,CASSGDRQFF
NA,TRBV28,CASRDGLQETQYF
TRBD2,TRBV9,CASSVTSGSYEQYF